This is a list of T cell receptor beta chains from one sample in a study of TIL therapy for anti-PD-1-resistant metastatic lung cancer. Profiling relied on immunoSEQ multiplex PCR, and the TCRdb table lists in-frame clones only, not all of them. The table records tens of thousands of clones, roughly 66% of them present only once. Sequencing was performed on blood, taken at baseline. The receptors were sampled from a person aged 25 to 80 with non-small cell lung cancer. The CDR3 runs from the conserved cysteine through the conserved F or W. The D gene is left open where the match is weak. Size tells how often a clone was seen (once, few, many) or the class of an expanded clone, and some rows leave it out.

D: TRBD1; J: TRBJ2-6; V: TRBV5-6; size: -; DNA: TGTGCCAGCAGCTTGGTGGGACAGGGTGCTGGGGCCAACGTCCTGACTTTC; CDR3: CASSLVGQGAGANVLTF
D: -; J: TRBJ2-1; V: TRBV6-5; size: -; DNA: TGTGCCAGCAGTTTCGCCGGGGCCGGAAGGCACGATGAGCAGTTCTTC; CDR3: CASSFAGAGRHDEQFF
D: -; J: TRBJ1-4; V: TRBV30; size: -; DNA: TGTGCCTGGAGTCCCAGGAATACTAATGAAAAACTGTTTTTT; CDR3: CAWSPRNTNEKLFF
D: TRBD1; J: TRBJ1-1; V: TRBV5-4; size: -; DNA: TGTGCCAGCAGCTTGGCGGAACAGGGGATGACTGAAGCTTTCTTT; CDR3: CASSLAEQGMTEAFF
D: TRBD1; J: TRBJ1-2; V: TRBV7-9; size: few; DNA: TGTGCCAGCAGCCCAGGGGGGAATTGGAATGGCTACACCTTC; CDR3: CASSPGGNWNGYTF
D: -; J: TRBJ1-4; V: TRBV19; size: few; DNA: TGTGCCAGTAGTATAGCCGGGTTCGGTGAAAAACTGTTTTTT; CDR3: CASSIAGFGEKLFF
D: -; J: TRBJ2-1; V: TRBV7-2; size: -; DNA: TGTGCCAGCAGTTTATACCAAAGCTCCTACAATGAGCAGTTCTTC; CDR3: CASSLYQSSYNEQFF
D: TRBD2; J: TRBJ2-1; V: TRBV7-6; size: -; DNA: TGTGCCAGCAGCATGGAGCGGGAGGGTGAGCAGTTCTTC; CDR3: CASSMEREGEQFF
D: -; J: TRBJ2-7; V: TRBV5-5; size: -; DNA: TGTGCCAGCAGCTTACGGACAGCCTACGAGCAGTACTTC; CDR3: CASSLRTAYEQYF
D: TRBD1; J: TRBJ2-7; V: TRBV5-1; size: once; DNA: TGCGCCAGCAGCTTGGGCGGACAGGGCTACGAGCAGTACTTC; CDR3: CASSLGGQGYEQYF
D: TRBD2; J: TRBJ2-1; V: TRBV11-1; size: -; DNA: TGTGCCAGCAGCTCCTACATAGCGGGAGGTTTCAATGAGCAGTTCTTC; CDR3: CASSSYIAGGFNEQFF
D: -; J: TRBJ2-3; V: TRBV5-1; size: -; DNA: TGCGCCAGCAGCTTGTGGGGGGCCGAAAGCACAGATACGCAGTATTTT; CDR3: CASSLWGAESTDTQYF
D: -; J: TRBJ2-5; V: TRBV20-1; size: -; DNA: TGCAGTGCAACGATTCAAGAGACCCAGTACTTC; CDR3: CSATIQETQYF
D: TRBD2; J: TRBJ2-3; V: TRBV7-6; size: -; DNA: TGTGCCAGCAGCTCCCTAGCGGGGGTCACAGATACGCAGTATTTT; CDR3: CASSSLAGVTDTQYF
D: -; J: TRBJ1-4; V: TRBV5-1; size: -; DNA: TGCGCCAGCAGCTTGGAGGGCAGCCGGGGGAAACTGTTTTTT; CDR3: CASSLEGSRGKLFF
D: TRBD1; J: TRBJ1-2; V: TRBV30; size: -; DNA: TGTGCCTGGATTGGGACAGCTATATATGGCTACACCTTC; CDR3: CAWIGTAIYGYTF
D: -; J: TRBJ1-4; V: TRBV30; size: few; DNA: TGTGCCGCCAAAAGGGGAAAACTGTTTTTT; CDR3: CAAKRGKLFF
D: TRBD1; J: TRBJ2-2; V: TRBV7-9; size: -; DNA: TGTGCCAGCAGCACCCGGACAGGGGTGGGCACCGGGGAGCTGTTTTTT; CDR3: CASSTRTGVGTGELFF
D: -; J: TRBJ2-3; V: TRBV20-1; size: -; DNA: TGCAGTGCCGGACTATCAGATACGCAGTATTTT; CDR3: CSAGLSDTQYF
D: -; J: TRBJ1-1; V: TRBV5-8; size: few; DNA: TGTGCCAGCAGCACCAGACAGTCGGAAGCTTTCTTT; CDR3: CASSTRQSEAFF
D: TRBD1; J: TRBJ2-7; V: TRBV13; size: once; DNA: TGTGCCAGCAGTCGGCTCCCGGGACAGGGGAACTACGAGCAGTACTTC; CDR3: CASSRLPGQGNYEQYF
D: TRBD1; J: TRBJ2-7; V: TRBV5-1; size: -; DNA: TGCGCCAGCAGCGGACAGGGGGGATCCTACGAGCAGTACTTC; CDR3: CASSGQGGSYEQYF
D: -; J: TRBJ1-3; V: TRBV5-6; size: -; DNA: TGTGCCAGCAGCTTAGGTTTGGACTCTGGAAACACCATATATTTT; CDR3: CASSLGLDSGNTIYF
D: -; J: TRBJ1-3; V: TRBV11-2; size: -; DNA: TGTGCCAGCAGCTTAGATGGGGGCCCTGGAAACACCATATATTTT; CDR3: CASSLDGGPGNTIYF
D: TRBD1; J: TRBJ1-4; V: TRBV11-2; size: few; DNA: TGTGCCAGCAGCTCTCAGGGGGCGAATGAAAAACTGTTTTTT; CDR3: CASSSQGANEKLFF
D: -; J: TRBJ1-1; V: TRBV5-1; size: -; DNA: TGCGCCAGCAGCTCGAGTGGACTGGGGACTGAAGCTTTCTTT; CDR3: CASSSSGLGTEAFF
D: TRBD2; J: TRBJ2-3; V: TRBV30; size: -; DNA: TGTGCCTGGAGTACACTTGGGCTAGCGGTGGGAGATACGCAGTATTTT; CDR3: CAWSTLGLAVGDTQYF
D: -; J: TRBJ2-5; V: TRBV10-3; size: -; DNA: TGTGCCATCAGTTCCTCAGGGCCTGGGGAGACCCAGTACTTC; CDR3: CAISSSGPGETQYF
D: TRBD1; J: TRBJ1-3; V: TRBV4-1; size: -; DNA: TGCGCCAGCAGCCAGGGACAGGGGGTGCTCCGAAACACCATATATTTT; CDR3: CASSQGQGVLRNTIYF
D: -; J: TRBJ2-3; V: TRBV7-3; size: -; DNA: TGTGCCAGCAGCCCCGGACTAAAAACAGATACGCAGTATTTT; CDR3: CASSPGLKTDTQYF
D: TRBD1; J: TRBJ1-1; V: TRBV19; size: -; DNA: TGTGCCAGTAGTATCCGGGACAGGGCGAACACTGAAGCTTTCTTT; CDR3: CASSIRDRANTEAFF
D: TRBD1; J: TRBJ1-1; V: TRBV7-9; size: few; DNA: TGTGCCAGCAGTAGGGACAGACACTCGGGCACTGAAGCTTTCTTT; CDR3: CASSRDRHSGTEAFF
D: -; J: TRBJ1-1; V: TRBV5-5; size: few; DNA: TGTGCCAGCAACCTCGATACGAACACTGAAGCTTTCTTT; CDR3: CASNLDTNTEAFF
D: -; J: TRBJ1-2; V: TRBV19; size: -; DNA: TGTGCCAGTAGTCTCCCACCTGGTTCCTATGGCTACACCTTC; CDR3: CASSLPPGSYGYTF
D: TRBD2; J: TRBJ2-7; V: TRBV5-1; size: -; DNA: TGCGCCAGCAGCTTGGGAGGGGGAGTAGCGGGGAGCTACGAGCAGTACTTC; CDR3: CASSLGGGVAGSYEQYF
D: -; J: TRBJ2-7; V: TRBV5-1; size: -; DNA: TGCGCCAGCAGCTTGGTAGGTTCTTGGGACATCGACTCCTACGAGCAGTACTTC; CDR3: CASSLVGSWDIDSYEQYF
D: -; J: TRBJ2-5; V: TRBV2; size: -; DNA: TGTGCCAGCTCGCCGGGTCCGGCCCAGTACTTC; CDR3: CASSPGPAQYF
D: -; J: TRBJ1-4; V: TRBV27; size: -; DNA: TGTGCCAGCAGTTTATCGGCAGGGGAGGTGAATGAAAAACTGTTTTTT; CDR3: CASSLSAGEVNEKLFF
D: -; J: TRBJ1-4; V: TRBV9; size: -; DNA: TGTGCCAGCAGCGGAGGGCCCCCGAGGGCTAATGAAAAACTGTTTTTT; CDR3: CASSGGPPRANEKLFF
D: -; J: TRBJ1-1; V: TRBV5-1; size: -; DNA: TGCGCCAGCAGCTTGAATCAGGGTGGGAACACTGAAGCTTTCTTT; CDR3: CASSLNQGGNTEAFF
D: -; J: TRBJ2-4; V: TRBV15; size: many; DNA: TGTGCCACCAGCAGACAGGTGAACCTAGCCAAAAACATTCAGTACTTC; CDR3: CATSRQVNLAKNIQYF
D: -; J: TRBJ2-5; V: TRBV25-1; size: once; DNA: TGTGCCAGCACGGGTTCACAAGAGACCCAGTACTTC; CDR3: CASTGSQETQYF
D: -; J: TRBJ2-3; V: TRBV6-5; size: -; DNA: TGTGCCAGCACCCAGGGTCTTCTTAGCACAGATACGCAGTATTTT; CDR3: CASTQGLLSTDTQYF
D: -; J: TRBJ2-1; V: TRBV29-1; size: -; DNA: TGCAGCGTTGAAATCATCCAGGGTCCCACCTACAATGAGCAGTTCTTC; CDR3: CSVEIIQGPTYNEQFF
D: -; J: TRBJ2-7; V: TRBV10-3; size: -; DNA: TGTGCCATCAGTGAGCAGAGCTCCTACGAGCAGTACTTC; CDR3: CAISEQSSYEQYF
D: -; J: TRBJ1-2; V: TRBV30; size: -; DNA: TGTGCCTGGAGTGTACAAGGCTTCAGCTATGGCTACACCTTC; CDR3: CAWSVQGFSYGYTF
D: TRBD1; J: TRBJ2-7; V: TRBV6-6; size: -; DNA: TGTGCCAGCAGTTACTCGACAGGGGGGGACGAGCAGTACTTC; CDR3: CASSYSTGGDEQYF
D: TRBD2; J: TRBJ2-1; V: TRBV5-1; size: -; DNA: TGCGCCAGCAGCCCGAGACTAGCGGGAGTGCATGAGCAGTTCTTC; CDR3: CASSPRLAGVHEQFF
D: -; J: TRBJ2-2; V: TRBV6-5; size: once; DNA: TGTGCCAGCAGTTACTCCCGGCAGGTCCCGACCGGGGAGCTGTTTTTT; CDR3: CASSYSRQVPTGELFF
D: -; J: TRBJ2-1; V: TRBV12-5; size: -; DNA: TGTGCTAGTGGTTTGAGGTCAGCGAATGAGCAGTTCTTC; CDR3: CASGLRSANEQFF
D: -; J: TRBJ1-2; V: TRBV2; size: -; DNA: TGTGCCAGCAGTGAAACAGCTACCCACTATGGCTACACCTTC; CDR3: CASSETATHYGYTF
D: -; J: TRBJ2-1; V: TRBV12-5; size: -; DNA: TGTGCTAGTGGTCCGATTGACAAAATTCTCCGGGGAGGCGAATCTGAGCAGTTCTTC; CDR3: CASGPIDKILRGGESEQFF
D: TRBD1; J: TRBJ1-1; V: TRBV11-2; size: few; DNA: TGTGCCAGCAGCTTAGAACCGGGACAGCTTGAAGCTTTCTTT; CDR3: CASSLEPGQLEAFF
D: -; J: TRBJ2-5; V: TRBV18; size: few; DNA: TGTGCCAGCTCACCAAGAGTTGGGGAAGAGACCCAGTACTTC; CDR3: CASSPRVGEETQYF
D: -; J: TRBJ2-7; V: TRBV28; size: -; DNA: TGTGCCAGCAGTTTAATCGGGGACTCCTACGAGCAGTACTTC; CDR3: CASSLIGDSYEQYF
D: -; J: TRBJ2-7; V: TRBV30; size: -; DNA: TGTGCCTGGATCGGGGATTCCGGGGAGCAGTACTTC; CDR3: CAWIGDSGEQYF
D: TRBD1; J: TRBJ1-1; V: TRBV7-9; size: few; DNA: TGTGCCAGCAGCTTCGGACAGGACACTGAAGCTTTCTTT; CDR3: CASSFGQDTEAFF